The T cell receptor (beta chain) under discussion was sequenced for a study of neurological immune-mediated disorders. With 10-nucleotide random UMIs included, cDNA was synthesized by 5'RACE. TCRdb re-analysed the 5' RACE reads in MiXCR, keeping a single row per CDR3 protein. This sample has some 60,000 distinct CDR3 sequences; roughly 9.7% occur once, and the top ten carry approximately 12%. This clonotype was counted at least ten times. Its antigen is not identified. The time point: longitudinal time-point 2. Blood bank volunteers in Maryland, USA, served as healthy controls. This CDR3 spans 14 amino acids. The germline V gene has CDR1 LGHDT and CDR2 YNNKEL (reference sequence). Trimming shortened V by 0 bases and J by 7 bases, and 13 bases separated the two germline ends. Study-wide results and limits: The greatest degree of TCR clonal expansion was observed in HTLV-1-associated myelopathy, with the lowest in multiple sclerosis, below that of healthy controls.

The sequencing input was PBMCs. V gene TRBV3-1 combines with J gene TRBJ2-7; D not certain. The TCR was taken from a man in his thirties or forties in good health. This CDR3 is CASSQDRWQAEQYF. CDR3 nucleotide sequence: TGTGCCAGCAGCCAAGATCGGTGGCAGGCAGAGCAGTACTTC.